The T cell receptor beta chain described here comes from a study of control samples from healthy donors and cancer patients. The repertoire was sequenced with immunoSEQ multiplex PCR; TCRdb's copy has only in-frame clones and lacks some. The sample consists of 200,000 to 250,000 clones, roughly 94% of them appearing once. Germline CDR1 and CDR2: MGHRA and YSYEKL. This CDR3 has 13 residues. The V gene lost 8 bases and the J gene lost 2 bases, with 12 bases spanning the gap. The receptor was isolated from a man aged 50-59 years in good health. Sequences were obtained from blood. The V and J genes are TRBV4-1 and TRBJ2-5; D perhaps matches TRBD1 (7 bases). CDR3 coding DNA: TGCGCCAGCCGCGGGACAGCACAAGAGACCCAGTACTTC. Amino acid sequence: CASRGTAQETQYF.